Listed here are 30 T cell receptor beta chains from one sample, sequenced in a study of T cells after yellow fever vaccination. Each CDR3 protein gets one entry after TCRdb re-called the 5' RACE reads with MiXCR. The sample comprises 400,000 to 450,000 distinct CDR3 sequences, roughly 20% of which are singletons, and roughly a sixth rests with the top ten. Sequences were derived from PBMCs, sampled before the yellow fever booster vaccination. The receptors originated from a man in his late teens or twenties who received the YFV17D yellow fever vaccine.

The chain couples TRBV20-1 to TRBJ2-3, with 8 nucleotides matching TRBD1. The CDR3 has 15 residues. V trimming: 6 bases; J trimming: 1 base; junction bases outside the gene matches: 9. Germline-derived CDR1 and CDR2 are DFQATT and SNEGSKA (reference sequence). This CDR3 is CSAYSPGQGTDTQYF. CDR3 nucleotides: TGCAGTGCCTACTCCCCGGGACAGGGCACAGATACGCAGTATTTT.

The V gene is TRBV7-2, the J gene TRBJ2-3; 14 bases align to TRBD2. The ends lost 4 bases at V and 3 bases at J; junction bases unmatched: 6. The germline V gene has CDR1 SGHTA and CDR2 FQGNSA. The CDR3 is 17 residues long. The CDR3 here is CASSSPTSGRGTDTQYF. The CDR3 DNA follows: TGTGCCAGCAGCTCCCCGACTAGCGGGAGGGGGACAGATACGCAGTATTTT.

This chain joins TRBV29-1 and TRBJ2-5, with 8 nucleotides matching TRBD2. The J segment lost 5 bases and the V segment lost 6 bases, leaving 11 bases of the junction unmatched. Germline V CDR1 and CDR2: SQVTM, ANQGSEA. The CDR3 loop spans 14 amino acids. The CDR3, as DNA: TGCAGCGTGGCGGGGATAGCGGGGTCGGAGACCCAGTACTTC. It encodes CSVAGIAGSETQYF. The entire variable domain, with the rest obtained from reference TRBV29-1 and TRBJ2-5, is as follows: SAVISQKPSRDICQRGTSLTIQCQVDSQVTMMFWYRQQPGQSLTLIATANQGSEATYESGFVIDKFPISRPNLTFSTLTVSNMSPEDSSIYLCSVAGIAGSETQYFGPGTRLLVL.

This clonotype has only a few counts. The chain joins TRBV7-8 to TRBJ2-1; D call uncertain. The V end lost 4 bases, the J end lost 7 bases, and 11 bases lay between the germline ends. Looked up from germline, CDR1 is SGHVS and CDR2 is FQNEAQ. The CDR3 extends over 13 amino acids. DNA for the CDR3: TGTGCCAGCAGCTCACGGATCCGAAATGAGCAGTTCTTC. It codes for CASSSRIRNEQFF.

This clonotype has a handful of counts. V usage is TRBV3-1 and J usage is TRBJ2-1; no reliable D call. V gave up 4 bases and J gave up 6 bases, with 10 bases separating them. From germline, CDR1 is LGHDT and CDR2 YNNKEL (reference sequence). This CDR3 has 13 residues. The CDR3 DNA reads TGTGCCAGCAGCCCCCGGACCACCAATGAGCAGTTCTTC. Translating gives CASSPRTTNEQFF.

This clonotype has more than one count but fewer than ten. The V and J genes are TRBV6-6 and TRBJ1-1; no definite D call. The germline gives CDR1 MNHNY, CDR2 SVGAGI (reference sequence). The CDR3 has 14 amino acids. V was cut by 2 bases and J by 1 base, with 8 bases left in between. The CDR3 loop reads CASSYERSNTEAFF. The DNA of the CDR3 is TGTGCCAGCAGTTACGAACGGTCGAACACTGAAGCTTTCTTT.

This clonotype came up a few times. The chain joins TRBV6-1 to TRBJ2-4, with 7 bases aligning to TRBD1. V lost 7 bases and J lost 8; bases outside the gene matches: 14. There are 15 residues in the CDR3. Germline V gene sequence: CDR1 MNHNS, CDR2 SASEGT. The CDR3 here is CASTSHFTGADIQYF. In nucleotides, the CDR3 is TGTGCCAGCACCTCGCACTTCACAGGGGCAGACATTCAGTACTTC.

V and J are TRBV6-2 or TRBV6-3 and TRBJ2-7; no clear D gene. Germline V lookup: CDR1 MNHEY, CDR2 SVGEGT. With 2 bases removed from V and 3 bases from J, the gap between germline ends came to 8 bases. The CDR3 runs to 13 residues. For the CDR3, the DNA is TGTGCCAGCAGTTACGGGGTCCTCTACGAGCAGTACTTC. It translates to CASSYGVLYEQYF.

The rearrangement joins TRBV10-3 to TRBJ2-1, with 10 bases fitting TRBD1. Germline CDR1 is ENHRY and CDR2 is SYGVKD. This CDR3 is 16 amino acids long. V was clipped by 4 bases and J by 4 bases; unmatched bases: 7. The CDR3 nucleotides read TGTGCCATCAGTGGAAAGACAGGGGGCGTTTACAATGAGCAGTTCTTC. Residues: CAISGKTGGVYNEQFF.

V usage is TRBV6-5 and J usage is TRBJ2-5; 7 positions match TRBD1. Germline V gene sequence: CDR1 MNHEY, CDR2 SVGAGI. V lost 8 bases to trimming and J lost 5 bases; unmatched junction nucleotides: 14. CDR3 length: 15 residues. This CDR3 is CASRTTGAGSETQYF. CDR3 in DNA: TGTGCCAGCCGCACCACAGGGGCCGGGTCGGAGACCCAGTACTTC.

This clonotype was detected only a few times. The genes are TRBV29-1 and TRBJ2-5; D ambiguous. Germline lookup yields CDR1 SQVTM and CDR2 ANQGSEA. The V end lost 3 bases, the J end lost 5 bases, and 19 bases lay between the germline ends. This CDR3 is built from 15 residues. The CDR3 bases are TGCAGCGTTGAGCCCCTCGGTCAGGATCGGGAGACCCAGTACTTC. This codes for CSVEPLGQDRETQYF.

The chain carries TRBV20-1 and TRBJ1-2; D remains unclear. In germline, CDR1 is DFQATT, CDR2 SNEGSKA (reference sequence). The CDR3 has 13 residues. The V end was cut by 0 bases, the J end by 4 bases, with 9 bases between. The CDR3 loop reads CSARDAAIYGYTF. The CDR3 DNA reads as TGCAGTGCTAGAGATGCCGCGATCTATGGCTACACCTTC.

The chain has TRBV5-6 and TRBJ2-7; 8 bases agree with TRBD2. The CDR3 sequence is 15 residues long. Germline CDR1 reads SGHDT; CDR2 reads YYEEEE. J was trimmed by 2 bases and V by 0 bases; bases with no gene match: 4. The CDR3 spells CASSLGGGTPYEQYF. CDR3 nucleotide sequence: TGTGCCAGCAGCTTGGGCGGGGGGACCCCCTACGAGCAGTACTTC.

This clonotype has just a few counts. This rearrangement joins TRBV7-2 to TRBJ2-5, with a weak D call TRBD1 (6 bases). V lost 7 bases and J lost 5, with 14 bases in between. In germline, CDR1 is SGHTA, CDR2 FQGNSA. This CDR3 contains 13 residues. CDR3 DNA sequence: TGTGCCAGCACAGAGGGGGTTCGGGAGACCCAGTACTTC. Translated, it gives CASTEGVRETQYF.

This clonotype has a handful of counts. The chain links TRBV29-1 to TRBJ2-7; D is unresolved. The CDR3 covers 11 residues. Trimming stripped 8 bases from V and 6 bases from J, with 14 bases between. Germline CDR1 is SQVTM and CDR2 is ANQGSEA. In nucleotides, the CDR3 is TGCAGCCCGTATCCGGCGAGCGAGCAGTACGTC. Protein sequence: CSPYPASEQYV.

This clonotype was counted between two and nine times. The genes are TRBV20-1 and TRBJ1-2; D uncertain. V was trimmed by 1 base and J by 9 bases, leaving 15 bases between them. The CDR3 length is 13 residues. Germline loops: CDR1 DFQATT, CDR2 SNEGSKA (reference sequence). CDR3 coding DNA: TGCAGTGCTAGAGCTCGGGAGGGAATGAGCTACACCTTC. Protein sequence: CSARAREGMSYTF.

In its sample, this clonotype was seen a few times. V is TRBV18 and J is TRBJ2-5; D perhaps matches TRBD1 (6 bases). V was shortened by 0 bases and J by 4 bases, with 15 bases between the two germline ends. The CDR3 is 16 residues long. Germline values: CDR1 KGHSH, CDR2 LQKENI. CDR3 in DNA: TGTGCCAGCTCACCACCGTCAGGGGCCAACGGAGAGACCCAGTACTTC. Amino acid sequence: CASSPPSGANGETQYF.

This clonotype was observed a few times. The chain joins TRBV6-5 to TRBJ2-7; D tentatively reads TRBD1 or TRBD2 (5 bases each). This CDR3 region has 15 residues. Per germline, CDR1 MNHEY and CDR2 SVGAGI. The V end was cut by 3 bases, the J end by 6 bases, with 18 bases between. CDR3 sequence reads: CASSYAGTSSVEQYF. In nucleotides, the CDR3 is TGTGCCAGCAGTTATGCCGGGACCTCCTCCGTCGAGCAGTACTTC.

The J gene is TRBJ2-5, the V gene TRBV19; D could derive from TRBD1 or TRBD2 (6 bases each). The CDR3 has 15 amino acids. Trimming took off 4 bases at V and 0 bases at J, with 12 bases between the two ends. CDR1 LNHDA and CDR2 SQIVND come from the germline V gene (reference sequence). CDR3 loop: CASSRGATYQETQYF. The CDR3 coding sequence is TGTGCCAGTAGTAGGGGGGCCACGTACCAAGAGACCCAGTACTTC. Together with reference TRBV19 and TRBJ2-5, the CDR3 gives the full variable domain: DGGITQSPKYLFRKEGQNVTLSCEQNLNHDAMYWYRQDPGQGLRLIYYSQIVNDFQKGDIAEGYSVSREKKESFPLTVTSAQKNPTAFYLCASSRGATYQETQYFGPGTRLLVL.

This clonotype was picked up a small number of times. The chain employs TRBV9 and TRBJ1-5; D may be TRBD1 (6 bases). Germline lookup yields CDR1 SGDLS and CDR2 YYNGEE. The CDR3 spans 14 residues. Trimming removed 4 bases at V and 6 bases at J, with 14 bases between. For the CDR3, the DNA is TGTGCCAGCAGCTCCGGGACCAGGGGTCAGCCCCAGCATTTT. It encodes CASSSGTRGQPQHF.

This chain links TRBV18 with TRBJ1-4, with D possibly TRBD1 on 5 matching bases. The CDR3 spans 14 residues. Between the trimmed V and J ends, which lost 9 bases and 7 bases, there was a span of 18 bases. Germline CDR1 KGHSH, CDR2 LQKENI. The CDR3 protein is CASSYGAIGEKLFF. CDR3 nucleotides: TGTGCCAGTTCGTACGGGGCGATTGGTGAAAAACTGTTTTTT.

This clonotype appeared a few times. V usage is TRBV7-3 and J usage is TRBJ2-4; weak D call: TRBD1 (6 bases). Germline V gene data show CDR1 as SGHTA and CDR2 as FQGTGA. The V gene lost 2 bases and the J gene lost 0 bases, with 14 bases spanning the gap. This CDR3 is 17 amino acids long. CDR3 DNA sequence: TGTGCCAGCAGCTTAGGTGGGGGCGGAATAGCCAAAAACATTCAGTACTTC. Translated, it gives CASSLGGGGIAKNIQYF.

J is TRBJ2-3 and V is TRBV25-1; D gene uncertain. The CDR3 loop spans 15 amino acids. V gave up 3 bases and J gave up 7 bases, with 17 bases separating them. The V gene's germline CDR1 is MGHDK and CDR2 SYGVNS. Here the CDR3 DNA reads TGTGCCAGCAGTGAGGGTCCCCGGGTCAGGCATACGCAGTATTTT. Amino acid sequence: CASSEGPRVRHTQYF.

This clonotype has only a few counts. The rearrangement joins TRBV12-3 or TRBV12-4 to TRBJ2-7, with 10 bases fitting TRBD2. V gave up 3 bases and J gave up 2 bases; unmatched junction bases: 1. CDR3 size: 14 residues. In DNA, the CDR3 is TGTGCCAGCAGTTTTAGCGGGGGGACCTACGAGCAGTACTTC. Translation gives CASSFSGGTYEQYF.

This clonotype was picked up a small number of times. The chain carries TRBV4-1 and TRBJ2-1, with 14 bases matching TRBD2. CDR1 is MGHRA and CDR2 is YSYEKL in the germline V gene. This CDR3 is built from 17 residues. V lost 3 bases, J lost 5 bases, and 6 bases stayed unmatched. This CDR3 is CASSHRLAGGPHNEQFF. DNA of the CDR3: TGCGCCAGCAGCCACCGACTAGCGGGGGGGCCCCACAATGAGCAGTTCTTC.

The J gene is TRBJ2-7, the V gene TRBV6-2 or TRBV6-3, with D hard to call. V lost 5 bases to trimming and J lost 2 bases, with 10 bases between them. This CDR3 contains 13 residues. Germline-derived CDR1 and CDR2 are MNHEY and SVGEGT. The CDR3 DNA reads as TGTGCCAGCAGTACTACCGGAACCTACGAGCAGTACGTC. Translation: CASSTTGTYEQYV.

The chain uses TRBV6-2 or TRBV6-3 and TRBJ1-5; D is unclear. Germline values: CDR1 MNHEY, CDR2 SVGEGT. The CDR3 runs 13 residues. V was cut by 5 bases and J by 4 bases, with 9 bases left in between. This chain's CDR3 is CASSPPPNQPQHF. In nucleotides, the CDR3 is TGTGCCAGCAGTCCGCCCCCGAATCAGCCCCAGCATTTT.

This rearrangement joins TRBV20-1 to TRBJ2-5; weak D call: TRBD2 (6 bases). Per the germline V gene, CDR1 is DFQATT and CDR2 is SNEGSKA (reference sequence). The CDR3 totals 14 residues. The V end lost 0 bases, the J end lost 6 bases, and 14 bases lay between the germline ends. CDR3 bases: TGCAGTGCTAGAGATGGTCGGGGGACCCAGACCCAGTACTTC. Encoded protein: CSARDGRGTQTQYF.

The rearrangement joins TRBV7-9 to TRBJ2-1, with D maybe TRBD1 (5 bases). This CDR3 has 13 amino acids. Per germline, CDR1 SEHNR and CDR2 FQNEAQ (reference sequence). V was shortened by 4 bases and J by 12 bases, with 16 bases between the two germline ends. CDR3 loop: CASSSSLQVVQFF. The CDR3 DNA reads TGTGCCAGCAGCTCCAGTTTACAGGTAGTGCAGTTCTTC.

This rearrangement joins TRBV7-3 to TRBJ2-1; TRBD2 might be the D (5 bases). The CDR3 extends over 12 amino acids. Germline V gives CDR1 SGHTA, CDR2 FQGTGA. V shed 0 bases and J shed 12 bases, with 9 bases lying between them. This chain's CDR3 is CASSLTRGLQFF. The CDR3 DNA sequence: TGTGCCAGCAGCTTAACACGGGGATTGCAGTTCTTC.